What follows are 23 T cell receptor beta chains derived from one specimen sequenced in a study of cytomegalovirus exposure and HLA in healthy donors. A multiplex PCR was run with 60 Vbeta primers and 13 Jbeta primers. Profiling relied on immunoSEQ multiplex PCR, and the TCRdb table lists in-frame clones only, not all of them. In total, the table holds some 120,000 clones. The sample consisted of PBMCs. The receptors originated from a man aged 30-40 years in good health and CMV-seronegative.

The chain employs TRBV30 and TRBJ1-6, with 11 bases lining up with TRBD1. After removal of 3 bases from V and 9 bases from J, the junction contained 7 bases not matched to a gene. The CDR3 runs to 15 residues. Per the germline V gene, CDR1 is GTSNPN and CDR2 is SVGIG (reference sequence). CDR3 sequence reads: CAWSSGQGASSPLHF. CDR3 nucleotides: TGTGCCTGGAGCTCCGGACAGGGGGCCAGTTCACCCCTCCACTTT.

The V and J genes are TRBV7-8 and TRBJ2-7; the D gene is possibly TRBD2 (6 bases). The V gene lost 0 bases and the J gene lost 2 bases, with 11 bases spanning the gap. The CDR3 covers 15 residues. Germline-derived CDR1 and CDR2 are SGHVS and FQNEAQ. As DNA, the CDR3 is TGTGCCAGCAGCTTAGCATTACGGGGGACCTACGAGCAGTACTTC. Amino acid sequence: CASSLALRGTYEQYF.

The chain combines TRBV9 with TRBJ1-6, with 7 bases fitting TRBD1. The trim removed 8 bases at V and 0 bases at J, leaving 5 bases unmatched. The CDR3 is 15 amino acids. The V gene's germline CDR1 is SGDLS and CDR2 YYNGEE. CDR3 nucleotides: TGTGCCAGTAGACAGGGCCCCTCCTATAATTCACCCCTCCACTTT. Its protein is CASRQGPSYNSPLHF. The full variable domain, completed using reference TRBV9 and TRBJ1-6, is DSGVTQTPKHLITATGQRVTLRCSPRSGDLSVYWYQQSLDQGLQFLIQYYNGEERAKGNILERFSAQQFPDLHSELNLSSLELGDSALYFCASRQGPSYNSPLHFGNGTRLTVT.

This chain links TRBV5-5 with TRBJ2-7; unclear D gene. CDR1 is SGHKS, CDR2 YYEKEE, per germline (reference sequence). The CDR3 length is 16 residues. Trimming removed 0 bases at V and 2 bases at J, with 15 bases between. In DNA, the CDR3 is TGTGCCAGCAGCTTGGAGCAGTCAGGAAACACCTACGAGCAGTACTTC. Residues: CASSLEQSGNTYEQYF.

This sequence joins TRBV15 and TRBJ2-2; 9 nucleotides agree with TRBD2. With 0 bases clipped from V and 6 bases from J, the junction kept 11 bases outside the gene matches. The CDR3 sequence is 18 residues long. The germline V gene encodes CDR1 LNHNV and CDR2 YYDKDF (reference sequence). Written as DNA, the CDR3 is TGTGCCACCAGCAGAGATAGAGCTAGCGGGATAGATGCCGGGGAGCTGTTTTTT. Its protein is CATSRDRASGIDAGELFF.

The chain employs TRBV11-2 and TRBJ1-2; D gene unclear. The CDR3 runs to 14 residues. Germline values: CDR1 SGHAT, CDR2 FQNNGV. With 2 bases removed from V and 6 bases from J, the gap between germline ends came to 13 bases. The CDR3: CASSLRAPQDGYTF. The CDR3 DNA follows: TGTGCCAGCAGCTTACGCGCACCGCAGGATGGCTACACCTTC.

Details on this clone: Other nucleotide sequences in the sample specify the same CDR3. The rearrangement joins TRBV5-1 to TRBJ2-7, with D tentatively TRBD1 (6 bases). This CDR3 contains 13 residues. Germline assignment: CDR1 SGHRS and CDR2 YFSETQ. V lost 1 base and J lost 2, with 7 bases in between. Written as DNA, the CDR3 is TGCGCCAGCAGCTTGAACAGGGCCTACGAGCAGTACTTC. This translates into CASSLNRAYEQYF.

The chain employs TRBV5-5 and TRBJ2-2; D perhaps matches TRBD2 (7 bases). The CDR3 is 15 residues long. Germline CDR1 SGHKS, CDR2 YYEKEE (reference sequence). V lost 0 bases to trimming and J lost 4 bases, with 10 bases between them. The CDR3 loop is CASSLGGGVTGELFF. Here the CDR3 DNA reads TGTGCCAGCAGCTTGGGAGGGGGGGTCACCGGGGAGCTGTTTTTT.

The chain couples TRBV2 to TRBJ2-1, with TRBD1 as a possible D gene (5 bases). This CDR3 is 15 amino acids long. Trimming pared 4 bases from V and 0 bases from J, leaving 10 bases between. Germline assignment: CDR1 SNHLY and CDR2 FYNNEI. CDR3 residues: CASSVDTYSYNEQFF. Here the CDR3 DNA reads TGTGCCAGCAGTGTGGACACCTACTCCTACAATGAGCAGTTCTTC.

The CDR3 reads CAISEGGRESYGYTF. In nucleotides, the CDR3 is TGTGCCATCAGTGAGGGCGGCAGGGAATCCTATGGCTACACCTTC. The V gene is TRBV10-3, the J gene TRBJ1-2; weak D call: TRBD1 (5 bases). Germline CDR1 is ENHRY and CDR2 is SYGVKD. This CDR3 has 15 residues. The V end lost 2 bases, the J end lost 4 bases, and 14 bases lay between the germline ends.

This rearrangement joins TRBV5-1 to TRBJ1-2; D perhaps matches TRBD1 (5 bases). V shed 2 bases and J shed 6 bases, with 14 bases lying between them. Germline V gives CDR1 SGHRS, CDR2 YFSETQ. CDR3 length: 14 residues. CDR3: CASSLWAGEDGYTF. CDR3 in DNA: TGCGCCAGCAGCTTATGGGCGGGGGAGGATGGCTACACCTTC.

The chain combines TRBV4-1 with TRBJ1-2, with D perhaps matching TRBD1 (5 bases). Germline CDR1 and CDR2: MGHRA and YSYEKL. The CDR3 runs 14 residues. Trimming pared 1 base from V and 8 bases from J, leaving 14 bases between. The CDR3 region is CASSQVGGGRGYTF. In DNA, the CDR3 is TGCGCCAGCAGCCAAGTCGGGGGAGGCCGCGGCTACACCTTC.

CDR3 residues: CASSPAGPDYGYTF. The CDR3 DNA reads as TGTGCCAGCAGCCCTGCAGGGCCGGACTATGGCTACACCTTC. The chain combines TRBV6-5 with TRBJ1-2, with D possibly TRBD1 on 5 matching bases. Trimming shortened V by 6 bases and J by 3 bases, and 14 bases separated the two germline ends. CDR1 MNHEY and CDR2 SVGAGI come from the germline V gene. This CDR3 is built from 14 residues.

The CDR3 nucleotides read TGTGCCAGCAGCCCCGACAGGGTTAATTCACCCCTCCACTTT. Protein sequence: CASSPDRVNSPLHF. The chain carries TRBV6-1 and TRBJ1-6; 7 bases are a match to TRBD1. The CDR3 contains 14 residues. With 6 bases clipped from V and 6 bases from J, the junction kept 5 bases outside the gene matches. Germline CDR1 is MNHNS and CDR2 is SASEGT.

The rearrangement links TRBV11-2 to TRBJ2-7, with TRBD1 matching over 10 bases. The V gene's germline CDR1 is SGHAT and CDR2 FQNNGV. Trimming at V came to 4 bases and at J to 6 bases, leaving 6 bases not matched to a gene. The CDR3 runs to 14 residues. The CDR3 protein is CASSSTGGLPEQYF. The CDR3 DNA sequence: TGTGCCAGCAGCTCGACAGGGGGCTTACCCGAGCAGTACTTC.

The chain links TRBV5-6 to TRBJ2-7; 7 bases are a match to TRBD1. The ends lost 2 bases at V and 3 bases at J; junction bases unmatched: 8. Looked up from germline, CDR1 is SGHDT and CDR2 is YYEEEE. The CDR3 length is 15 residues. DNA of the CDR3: TGTGCCAGCAGCTTTATTCTGGCAGGGGGCTACGAGCAGTACTTC. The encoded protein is CASSFILAGGYEQYF.

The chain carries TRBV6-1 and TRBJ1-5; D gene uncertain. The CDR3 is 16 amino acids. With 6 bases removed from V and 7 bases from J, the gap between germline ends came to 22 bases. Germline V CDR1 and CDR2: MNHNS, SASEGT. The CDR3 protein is CASSETLAGTGQPQHF. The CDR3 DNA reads TGTGCCAGCAGCGAAACCCTTGCAGGTACCGGACAGCCCCAGCATTTT.

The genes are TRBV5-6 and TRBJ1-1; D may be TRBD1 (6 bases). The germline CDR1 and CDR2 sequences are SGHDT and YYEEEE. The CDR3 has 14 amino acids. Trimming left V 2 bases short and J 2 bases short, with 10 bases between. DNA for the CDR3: TGTGCCAGCAGCTTAGGACAGATAAACACTGAAGCTTTCTTT. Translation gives CASSLGQINTEAFF.

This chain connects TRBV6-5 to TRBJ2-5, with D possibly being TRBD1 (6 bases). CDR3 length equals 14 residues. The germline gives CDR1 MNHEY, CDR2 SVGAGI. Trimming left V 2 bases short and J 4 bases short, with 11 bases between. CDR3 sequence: CASSYPGGPETQYF. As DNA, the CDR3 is TGTGCCAGCAGTTACCCTGGGGGCCCAGAGACCCAGTACTTC.

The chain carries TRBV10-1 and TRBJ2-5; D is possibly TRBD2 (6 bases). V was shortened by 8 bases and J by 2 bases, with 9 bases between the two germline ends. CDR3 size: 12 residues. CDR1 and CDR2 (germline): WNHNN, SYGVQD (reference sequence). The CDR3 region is CASPGTQETQYF. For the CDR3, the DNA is TGCGCCAGCCCCGGGACTCAAGAGACCCAGTACTTC.

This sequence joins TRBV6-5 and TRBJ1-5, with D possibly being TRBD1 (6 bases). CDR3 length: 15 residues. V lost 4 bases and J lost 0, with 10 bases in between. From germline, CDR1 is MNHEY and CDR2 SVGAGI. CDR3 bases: TGTGCCAGCAGTTCTAGACAGGATAGCAATCAGCCCCAGCATTTT. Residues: CASSSRQDSNQPQHF.

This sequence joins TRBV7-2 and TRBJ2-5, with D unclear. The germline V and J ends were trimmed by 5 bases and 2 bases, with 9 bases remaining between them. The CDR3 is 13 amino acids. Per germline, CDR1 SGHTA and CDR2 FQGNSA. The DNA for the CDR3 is TGTGCCAGCAGCCCCTCGACACAAGAGACCCAGTACTTC. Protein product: CASSPSTQETQYF.

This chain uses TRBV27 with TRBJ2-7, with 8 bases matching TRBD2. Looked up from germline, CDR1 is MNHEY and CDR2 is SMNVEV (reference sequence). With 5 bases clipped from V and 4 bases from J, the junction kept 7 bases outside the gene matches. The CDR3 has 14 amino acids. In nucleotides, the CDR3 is TGTGCCAGCAGTGGGGGCGGGGGGTATTACGAGCAGTACTTC. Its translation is CASSGGGGYYEQYF.